A selection of T cell receptor beta chains follows, all from one sample in a study of T cell repertoires in cytomegalovirus infection. Their cognate antigens are unknown. TCRdb re-derived calls from the reads in MiXCR, one entry per CDR3 protein. The sample includes over 250,000 distinct CDR3 sequences, 22% of them seen just once. Sequences were derived from cultured PBMCs, sampled from culture after CMV antigen stimulation. Receptors originate from a human donor in good health (CMV status not recorded). Some clones in this sample may be carry-over from other donors' samples. CDR3s include the opening cysteine and the closing phenylalanine or tryptophan. Clone size appears in some rows only: once, few, many, or a class for an expanded clone.

TRBV27 - CASSLRSTQYF
TRBV7-2 few CASSQVGGNGYTF
TRBV25-1 - CASSFGGAQYEQYF
TRBV7-2 many CASSLARGRYTF
TRBV24-1 - CATKASGSSLNEQFF
TRBV12-3/TRBV12-4 many CASSGVLGLDEFF
TRBV12-3/TRBV12-4 many CASNRRGLNTGELFF
TRBV7-2 many CASSANRGTNEKLFF
TRBV14 - CASSQYRGYNEKLFF
TRBV29-1 - CSVGEGSWGYTF
TRBV19 - CASSITRQETQYF
TRBV7-8 many CASSQGTYVGYTF
TRBV5-6 - CASTFLPGTYQRGNEQFF